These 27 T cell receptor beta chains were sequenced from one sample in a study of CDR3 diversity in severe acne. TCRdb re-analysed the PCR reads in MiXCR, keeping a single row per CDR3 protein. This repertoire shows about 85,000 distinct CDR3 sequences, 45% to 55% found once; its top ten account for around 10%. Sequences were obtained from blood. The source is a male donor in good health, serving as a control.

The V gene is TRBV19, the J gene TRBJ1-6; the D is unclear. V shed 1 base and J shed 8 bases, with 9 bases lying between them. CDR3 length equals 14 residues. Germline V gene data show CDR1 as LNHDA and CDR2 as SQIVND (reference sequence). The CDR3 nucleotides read TGTGCCAGTAGTATAGTTCGGAATGATTCACCCCTCCACTTT. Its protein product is CASSIVRNDSPLHF.

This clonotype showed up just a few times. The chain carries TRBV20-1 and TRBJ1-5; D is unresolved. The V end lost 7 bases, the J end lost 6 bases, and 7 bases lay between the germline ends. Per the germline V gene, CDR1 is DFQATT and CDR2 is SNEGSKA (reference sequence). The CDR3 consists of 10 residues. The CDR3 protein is CSVGSQPQHF. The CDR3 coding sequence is TGCAGTGTCGGGAGTCAGCCCCAGCATTTT.

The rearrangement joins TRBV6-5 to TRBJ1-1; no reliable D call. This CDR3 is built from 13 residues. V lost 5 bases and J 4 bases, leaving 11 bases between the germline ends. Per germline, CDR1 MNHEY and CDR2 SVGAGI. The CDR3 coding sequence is TGTGCCAGCAGTGTTATTTTGAGCACTGAAGCTTTCTTT. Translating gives CASSVILSTEAFF.

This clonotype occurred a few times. The CDR3 spells CASSTGTGFNEQFF. The DNA for the CDR3 is TGTGCCAGCAGCACCGGGACAGGGTTTAATGAGCAGTTCTTC. This chain links TRBV7-9 with TRBJ2-1, with 9 positions matching TRBD1. The CDR3 is 14 residues long. Losses at the gene ends were 5 bases for V and 7 bases for J; bases not matched to a gene: 6. Germline CDR1 SEHNR, CDR2 FQNEAQ (reference sequence).

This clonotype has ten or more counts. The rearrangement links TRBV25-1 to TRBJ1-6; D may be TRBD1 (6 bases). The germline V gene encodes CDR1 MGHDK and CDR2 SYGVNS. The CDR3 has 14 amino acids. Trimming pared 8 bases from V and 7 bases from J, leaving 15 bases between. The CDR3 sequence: CASVRGATNSPLHF. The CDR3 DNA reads TGTGCCAGCGTCCGGGGGGCGACCAATTCACCCCTCCACTTT.

For the CDR3, the DNA is TGTGCCACCAGTGAGGGACAGGGAGGGTCCTATGGCTACACCTTC. Protein sequence: CATSEGQGGSYGYTF. This sequence joins TRBV24-1 and TRBJ1-2; 9 bases match TRBD1. CDR3 length: 15 residues. V trimming: 4 bases; J trimming: 4 bases; junction bases outside the gene matches: 6. Germline CDR1 is KGHDR and CDR2 is SFDVKD.

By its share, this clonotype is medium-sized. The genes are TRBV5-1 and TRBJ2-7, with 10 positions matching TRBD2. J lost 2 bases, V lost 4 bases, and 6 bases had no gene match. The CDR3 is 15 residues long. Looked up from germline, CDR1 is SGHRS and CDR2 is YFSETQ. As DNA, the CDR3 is TGCGCCAGCAGCGAGATAGCGGGAGGACCCTACGAGCAGTACTTC. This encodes CASSEIAGGPYEQYF.

CDR3: CASSFPGGRETQYF. The CDR3 region has the DNA TGTGCCAGCAGCTTTCCGGGAGGGCGAGAGACCCAGTACTTC. The chain links TRBV7-9 to TRBJ2-5, with 8 bases that match TRBD2. With V trimmed by 3 bases and J by 4 bases, 4 bases remained unmatched. CDR1 SEHNR and CDR2 FQNEAQ come from the germline V gene (reference sequence). The CDR3 loop spans 14 amino acids.

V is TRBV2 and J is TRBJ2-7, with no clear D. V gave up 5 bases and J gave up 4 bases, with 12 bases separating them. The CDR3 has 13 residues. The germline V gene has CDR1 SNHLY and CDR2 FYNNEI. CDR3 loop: CASSQWQPYEQYF. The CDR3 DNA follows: TGTGCCAGCAGTCAGTGGCAGCCTTACGAGCAGTACTTC.

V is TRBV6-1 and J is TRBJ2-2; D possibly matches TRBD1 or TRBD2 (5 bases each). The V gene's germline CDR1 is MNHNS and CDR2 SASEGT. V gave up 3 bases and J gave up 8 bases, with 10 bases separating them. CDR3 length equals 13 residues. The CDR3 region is CASSDSGPGELFF. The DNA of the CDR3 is TGTGCCAGCAGTGACTCGGGGCCGGGGGAGCTGTTTTTT.

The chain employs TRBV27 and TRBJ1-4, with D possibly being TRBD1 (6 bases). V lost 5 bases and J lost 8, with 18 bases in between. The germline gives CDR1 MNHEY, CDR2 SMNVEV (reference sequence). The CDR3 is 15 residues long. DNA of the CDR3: TGTGCCAGCAGTCCCTACAGGGAGAGTGACGAAAAACTGTTTTTT. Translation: CASSPYRESDEKLFF.

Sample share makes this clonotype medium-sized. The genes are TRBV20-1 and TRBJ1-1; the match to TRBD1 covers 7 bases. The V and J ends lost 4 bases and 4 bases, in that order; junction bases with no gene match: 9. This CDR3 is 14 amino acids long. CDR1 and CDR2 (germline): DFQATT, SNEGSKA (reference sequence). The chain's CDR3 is CSATRQGRGTEAFF. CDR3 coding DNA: TGCAGTGCTACCCGACAGGGCAGGGGCACTGAAGCTTTCTTT.

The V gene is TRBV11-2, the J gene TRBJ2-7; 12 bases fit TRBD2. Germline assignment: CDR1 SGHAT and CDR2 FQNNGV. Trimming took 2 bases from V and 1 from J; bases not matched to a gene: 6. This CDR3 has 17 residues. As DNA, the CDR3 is TGTGCCAGCAGCTTAACCCCTAGCGGGGGGGAGTCCTACGAGCAGTACTTC. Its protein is CASSLTPSGGESYEQYF.

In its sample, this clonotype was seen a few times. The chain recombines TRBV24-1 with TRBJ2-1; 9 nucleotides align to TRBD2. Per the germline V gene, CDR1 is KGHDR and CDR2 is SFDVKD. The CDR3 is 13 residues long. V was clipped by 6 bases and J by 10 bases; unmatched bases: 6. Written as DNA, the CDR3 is TGTGCCACCAGTCTGGGCGGGAGGGGAGAGCAGTTCTTC. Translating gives CATSLGGRGEQFF.

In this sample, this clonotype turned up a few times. CDR3 coding DNA: TGTGCCACCCAACCGGGACCGTTGGGGACCCAGTACTTC. Translated, it gives CATQPGPLGTQYF. This chain links TRBV2 with TRBJ2-5, with D possibly being TRBD1 or TRBD2 (5 bases each). The CDR3 consists of 13 residues. V was pared by 10 bases and J by 7 bases, with 19 bases between. Germline CDR1 SNHLY, CDR2 FYNNEI.

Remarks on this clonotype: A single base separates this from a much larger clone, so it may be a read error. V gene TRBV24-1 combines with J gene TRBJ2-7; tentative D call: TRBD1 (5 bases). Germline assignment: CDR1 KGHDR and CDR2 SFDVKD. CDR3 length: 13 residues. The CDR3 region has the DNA TGTGCCACCAGTGATTTGACAGGCTACGAGCAGTGCTTC. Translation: CATSDLTGYEQCF.

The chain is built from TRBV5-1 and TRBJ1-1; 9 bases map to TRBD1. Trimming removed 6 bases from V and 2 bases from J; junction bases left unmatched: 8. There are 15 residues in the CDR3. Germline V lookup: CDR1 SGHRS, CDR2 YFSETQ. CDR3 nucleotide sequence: TGCGCCAGCACCCCGACAGGGGGACTCAACACTGAAGCTTTCTTT. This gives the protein CASTPTGGLNTEAFF.

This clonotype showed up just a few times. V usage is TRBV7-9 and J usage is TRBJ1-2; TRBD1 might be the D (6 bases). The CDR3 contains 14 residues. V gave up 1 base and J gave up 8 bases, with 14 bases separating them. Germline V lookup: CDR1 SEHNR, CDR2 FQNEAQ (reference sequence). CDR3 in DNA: TGTGCCAGCAGCTTAGGCCCACAGGGTAGAGGCTACACCTTC. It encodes CASSLGPQGRGYTF.

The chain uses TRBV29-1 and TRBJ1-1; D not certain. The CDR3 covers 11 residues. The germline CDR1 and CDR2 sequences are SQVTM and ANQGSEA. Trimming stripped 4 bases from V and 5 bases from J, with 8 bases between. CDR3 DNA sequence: TGCAGCGTTGTAGCTTCTACTGAAGCTTTCTTT. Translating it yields CSVVASTEAFF.

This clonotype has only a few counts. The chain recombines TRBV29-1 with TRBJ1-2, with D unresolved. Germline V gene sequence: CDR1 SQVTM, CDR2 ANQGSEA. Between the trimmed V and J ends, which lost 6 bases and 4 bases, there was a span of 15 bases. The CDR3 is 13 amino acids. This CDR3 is CSVKPSDSYGYTF. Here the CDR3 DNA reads TGCAGCGTCAAACCCTCGGACTCCTATGGCTACACCTTC.

The CDR3 loop reads CSARPGSGNTIYF. The CDR3 bases are TGCAGTGCTAGGCCAGGCTCTGGAAACACCATATATTTT. This chain joins TRBV20-1 and TRBJ1-3; D unclear. The CDR3 covers 13 residues. Germline V gene sequence: CDR1 DFQATT, CDR2 SNEGSKA (reference sequence). Trimming left V 3 bases short and J 0 bases short, with 6 bases between.

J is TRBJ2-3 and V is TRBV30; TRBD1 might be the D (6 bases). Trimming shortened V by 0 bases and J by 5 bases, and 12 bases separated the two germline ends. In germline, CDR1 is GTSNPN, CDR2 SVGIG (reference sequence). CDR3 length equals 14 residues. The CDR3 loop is CAWSVPGAIDTQYF. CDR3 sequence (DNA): TGTGCCTGGAGTGTCCCAGGGGCTATAGATACGCAGTATTTT.

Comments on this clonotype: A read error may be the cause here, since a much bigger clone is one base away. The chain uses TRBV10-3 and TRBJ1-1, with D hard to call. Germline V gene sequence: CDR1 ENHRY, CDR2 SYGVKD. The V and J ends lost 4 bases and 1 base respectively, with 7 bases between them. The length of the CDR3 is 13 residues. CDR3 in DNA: TGTGCCATCAGTGGACGGGAGAACACTGAAGCTTTCTTT. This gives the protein CAISGRENTEAFF.

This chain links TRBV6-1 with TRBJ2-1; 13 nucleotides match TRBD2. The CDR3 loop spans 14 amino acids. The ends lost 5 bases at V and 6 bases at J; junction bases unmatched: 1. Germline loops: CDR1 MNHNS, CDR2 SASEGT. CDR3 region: CASSRTSGSNEQFF. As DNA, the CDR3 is TGTGCCAGCAGTAGGACTAGCGGGAGCAATGAGCAGTTCTTC.

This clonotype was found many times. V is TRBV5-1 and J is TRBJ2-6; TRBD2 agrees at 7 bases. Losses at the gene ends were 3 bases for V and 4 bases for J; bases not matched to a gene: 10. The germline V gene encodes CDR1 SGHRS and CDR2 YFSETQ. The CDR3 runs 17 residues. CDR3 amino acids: CASSWGREARGANVLTF. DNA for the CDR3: TGCGCCAGCAGCTGGGGGAGGGAAGCGCGGGGGGCCAACGTCCTGACTTTC.

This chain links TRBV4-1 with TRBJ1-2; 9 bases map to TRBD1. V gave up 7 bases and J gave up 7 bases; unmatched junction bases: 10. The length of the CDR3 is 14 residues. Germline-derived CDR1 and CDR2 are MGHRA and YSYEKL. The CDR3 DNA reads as TGCGCCAGCACGCCGCTGAGGACAGGGGCTGGCTACACCTTC. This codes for CASTPLRTGAGYTF.

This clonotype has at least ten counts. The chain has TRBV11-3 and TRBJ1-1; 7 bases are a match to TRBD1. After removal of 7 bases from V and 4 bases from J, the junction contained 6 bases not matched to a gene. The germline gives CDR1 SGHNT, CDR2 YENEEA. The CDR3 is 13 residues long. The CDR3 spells CASTPDRSTEAFF. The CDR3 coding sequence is TGTGCCAGCACCCCGGACAGGAGCACTGAAGCTTTCTTT. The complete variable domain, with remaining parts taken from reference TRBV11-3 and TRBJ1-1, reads EAGVVQSPRYKIIEKKQPVAFWCNPISGHNTLYWYLQNLGQGPELLIRYENEEAVDDSQLPKDRFSAERLKGVDSTLKIQPAELGDSAVYLCASTPDRSTEAFFGQGTRLTVV.